Each of the 4 T cell receptor beta chains below was sequenced from the same sample in a study of T cell responses to AZD1222 COVID-19 vaccine. Measured with immunoSEQ multiplex PCR; TCRdb has only the in-frame clones, and not every one. The table includes 80,000 to 100,000 clones, approximately 90% detected once. The specimen comprised peripheral blood, sampled 28 days after the second AZD1222 dose. The receptors originated from an adult who received the AZD1222 COVID-19 vaccine.

The V call is TRBV29-1, the J call TRBJ1-3; no definite D call. Germline assignment: CDR1 SQVTM and CDR2 ANQGSEA. V was trimmed by 3 bases and J by 3 bases, leaving 9 bases between them. The CDR3 spans 13 residues. The CDR3 DNA follows: TGCAGCGTTGACTCGTCGGTTGGAAACACCATATATTTT. Protein sequence: CSVDSSVGNTIYF.

This clone was counted only a few times. The chain recombines TRBV30 with TRBJ2-1, with D uncertain. The germline V gene encodes CDR1 GTSNPN and CDR2 SVGIG (reference sequence). The CDR3 loop spans 13 amino acids. Trimming removed 5 bases from V and 4 bases from J, with 12 bases in between. CDR3 in amino acids: CAWARKTYNEQFF. CDR3 sequence (DNA): TGTGCCTGGGCCAGAAAAACATACAATGAGCAGTTCTTC.

CDR3 region: CASSPPSREAGNQPQHF. The CDR3 DNA reads as TGTGCCAGCAGTCCCCCATCCAGAGAAGCAGGCAATCAGCCCCAGCATTTT. The chain links TRBV21-1 to TRBJ1-5. TRBV21-1 is labeled a pseudogene. CDR3 length equals 17 residues.

This chain uses TRBV7-8 with TRBJ1-5, with 9 bases that match TRBD1. Germline trimming cut 1 base from V and 8 bases from J; bases unmatched to any gene: 9. Germline-derived CDR1 and CDR2 are SGHVS and FQNEAQ. This CDR3 contains 16 residues. CDR3 in DNA: TGTGCCAGCAGCTTAGTAAGAAACAGGGGGCAGAAGCCCCAGCATTTT. Its translation: CASSLVRNRGQKPQHF. The full variable domain, its missing parts supplied by reference TRBV7-8 and TRBJ1-5, is GAGVSQSPRYKVAKRGQDVALRCDPISGHVSLFWYQQALGQGPEFLTYFQNEAQLDKSGLPSDRFFAERPEGSVSTLKIQRTQQEDSAVYLCASSLVRNRGQKPQHFGDGTRLSIL.